This entry lists 18 T cell receptor beta chains sequenced from one sample in a study of lymphopenia after photon versus proton radiotherapy (dated by TCRdb to 2018 to 2020). Libraries came from the immunoSEQ multiplex PCR assay. TCRdb provides this immuneACCESS table in a form limited to in-frame rearrangements. Some clones are lacking; in checked studies, under half of them reflect an unresolved V gene, and why the rest are absent is not known. The sample table shows about 160,000 clones, and 70% to 90% are seen once. Approximately 4.8% of the sample lies in the top ten. Here the sequenced sample was peripheral blood, taken from a patient treated with photon-based radiotherapy. The source of these receptors is a man in his fifties or sixties with gastric cancer.

This chain uses TRBV11-2 with TRBJ2-7, with TRBD1 as a possible D gene (5 bases). Trimming took off 5 bases at V and 1 base at J, with 12 bases between the two ends. Germline values: CDR1 SGHAT, CDR2 FQNNGV. The CDR3 totals 14 residues. The CDR3 loop reads CASSPLRGSYEQYF. The CDR3 DNA is TGTGCCAGCAGCCCTCTTAGGGGTTCCTACGAGCAGTACTTC. Drawing the rest from reference TRBV11-2 and TRBJ2-7, the complete variable domain is EAGVAQSPRYKIIEKRQSVAFWCNPISGHATLYWYQQILGQGPKLLIQFQNNGVVDDSQLPKDRFSAERLKGVDSTLKIQPAKLEDSAVYLCASSPLRGSYEQYFGPGTRLTVT.

This chain links TRBV11-2 with TRBJ1-3, with D maybe TRBD1 (6 bases). The CDR3 extends over 17 amino acids. Germline CDR1 and CDR2: SGHAT and FQNNGV. Trimming cost V 1 base and J 1 base, with 14 bases left between them. Here the CDR3 reads CASSLGPGAQSGNTIYF. The CDR3 DNA is TGTGCCAGCAGCTTAGGACCAGGGGCGCAATCTGGAAACACCATATATTTT.

This chain links TRBV5-5 with TRBJ1-1; no clear D gene. The ends were cut back, 0 bases at V and 4 bases at J, with 10 bases in the middle. CDR1 and CDR2 from the germline V gene are SGHKS and YYEKEE (reference sequence). The CDR3 length is 14 residues. CDR3 coding DNA: TGTGCCAGCAGCTTGGTGGCATTCCCCACTGAAGCTTTCTTT. Translating it yields CASSLVAFPTEAFF.

The rearrangement uses TRBV14 and TRBJ2-1; D perhaps matches TRBD2 (5 bases). Deletions cut 5 bases from V and 4 bases from J, with 6 bases between. CDR3 length: 12 residues. Germline values: CDR1 SGHDN, CDR2 FVKESK. The DNA for the CDR3 is TGTGCCAGCAGCGAGGGTTACAATGAGCAGTTCTTC. It encodes CASSEGYNEQFF.

The V call is TRBV30, the J call TRBJ2-2, with 8 bases that match TRBD1. The CDR3 consists of 17 residues. Germline CDR1 is GTSNPN and CDR2 is SVGIG (reference sequence). Trimming took 0 bases from V and 4 from J; bases not matched to a gene: 10. CDR3 protein: CAWSVPQRTGSTGELFF. The DNA of the CDR3 is TGTGCCTGGAGTGTACCTCAGAGGACAGGGAGCACCGGGGAGCTGTTTTTT.

The V call is TRBV28, the J call TRBJ2-7, with 8 bases identical to TRBD1. Germline lookup yields CDR1 MDHEN and CDR2 SYDVKM. Unmatched junction bases numbered 12, after V lost 7 bases and J lost 4 bases. This CDR3 comprises 15 residues. The CDR3 here is CASKPAQGAMYEQYF. The CDR3 region has the DNA TGTGCCAGCAAGCCGGCGCAGGGGGCTATGTACGAGCAGTACTTC. The variable domain in full, completed from reference TRBV28 and TRBJ2-7, reads DVKVTQSSRYLVKRTGEKVFLECVQDMDHENMFWYRQDPGLGLRLIYFSYDVKMKEKGDIPEGYSVSREKKERFSLILESASTNQTSMYLCASKPAQGAMYEQYFGPGTRLTVT.

This clone was counted between two and nine times. The chain is built from TRBV7-7 and TRBJ2-2; weak D call: TRBD1 (5 bases). Trimming pared 4 bases from V and 3 bases from J, leaving 9 bases between. The germline gives CDR1 SSHAT, CDR2 FNYEAQ (reference sequence). This CDR3 comprises 14 residues. DNA for the CDR3: TGTGCCAGCAGCTCAGGGTTGTACACCGGGGAGCTGTTTTTT. Encoded protein: CASSSGLYTGELFF.

J is TRBJ2-2 and V is TRBV5-1; 8 nucleotides align to TRBD1. This CDR3 has 15 residues. Germline CDR1 SGHRS, CDR2 YFSETQ. V lost 4 bases and J lost 4; bases outside the gene matches: 6. CDR3 sequence: CASSPGQGTTGELFF. DNA of the CDR3: TGCGCCAGCAGCCCCGGACAGGGTACCACCGGGGAGCTGTTTTTT. Supplemented by reference TRBV5-1 and TRBJ2-2, the full variable domain reads KAGVTQTPRYLIKTRGQQVTLSCSPISGHRSVSWYQQTPGQGLQFLFEYFSETQRNKGNFPGRFSGRQFSNSRSEMNVSTLELGDSALYLCASSPGQGTTGELFFGEGSRLTVL.

This clone has a single count. V usage is TRBV28 and J usage is TRBJ1-1, with D hard to call. Germline CDR1 and CDR2: MDHEN and SYDVKM. CDR3 size: 15 residues. V lost 5 bases, J lost 10 bases, and 23 bases lay in between. Here the CDR3 DNA reads TGTGCCAGCAGTCCCCCCACGGCCATCCCGGGAAGAGCTTTCTTT. This codes for CASSPPTAIPGRAFF.

This clone was seen only once. The rearrangement links TRBV19 to TRBJ1-1, with D hard to call. The CDR3 spans 13 residues. V shed 4 bases and J shed 1 base, with 7 bases lying between them. Per germline, CDR1 LNHDA and CDR2 SQIVND (reference sequence). For the CDR3, the DNA is TGTGCCAGTAGTAATGCAGAGAACACTGAAGCTTTCTTT. Protein product: CASSNAENTEAFF. Together with reference TRBV19 and TRBJ1-1, the CDR3 gives the full variable domain: DGGITQSPKYLFRKEGQNVTLSCEQNLNHDAMYWYRQDPGQGLRLIYYSQIVNDFQKGDIAEGYSVSREKKESFPLTVTSAQKNPTAFYLCASSNAENTEAFFGQGTRLTVV.

V is TRBV7-2 and J is TRBJ2-2; TRBD2 aligns across 9 bases. This CDR3 spans 15 amino acids. After removal of 10 bases from V and 4 bases from J, the junction contained 10 bases not matched to a gene. Germline V gene sequence: CDR1 SGHTA, CDR2 FQGNSA. DNA of the CDR3: TGTGCCACTAGCCGGATAGCGGGAGCCACCGGGGAGCTGTTTTTT. Protein product: CATSRIAGATGELFF.

This rearrangement joins TRBV28 to TRBJ1-2; D gene ambiguous. This CDR3 comprises 15 residues. Germline V gene data show CDR1 as MDHEN and CDR2 as SYDVKM. Trimming took 4 bases from V and 6 from J, leaving 18 bases between them. This chain's CDR3 is CASSSSSFPRDGYTF. In nucleotides, the CDR3 is TGTGCCAGCAGTTCCTCCTCCTTTCCGCGGGATGGCTACACCTTC.

This clone was seen only a few times. The chain links TRBV7-9 to TRBJ2-2, with a possible D match to TRBD1 (6 bases). The CDR3 runs 15 residues. Looked up from germline, CDR1 is SEHNR and CDR2 is FQNEAQ (reference sequence). Trimming pared 7 bases from V and 3 bases from J, leaving 15 bases between. The DNA of the CDR3 is TGTGCCAGCACCCAACGAGGGGGAGACACCGGGGAGCTGTTTTTT. Protein product: CASTQRGGDTGELFF.

The chain has TRBV18 and TRBJ2-2, with 7 bases matching TRBD1. Germline trimming cut 6 bases from V and 6 bases from J; bases unmatched to any gene: 10. This CDR3 spans 15 amino acids. CDR1 is KGHSH and CDR2 is LQKENI in the germline V gene. The CDR3: CASSSGQRSAGELFF. In DNA, the CDR3 is TGTGCCAGCTCGTCGGGACAGAGGAGTGCCGGGGAGCTGTTTTTT.

The V and J genes are TRBV5-4 and TRBJ1-3; 8 bases are a match to TRBD1. With V trimmed by 4 bases and J by 4 bases, 1 base remained unmatched. Per the germline V gene, CDR1 is SGHNT and CDR2 is YYREEE (reference sequence). The CDR3 has 13 residues. The CDR3 DNA reads as TGTGCCAGCAGCCGGACAGGGGGAAACACCATATATTTT. Protein product: CASSRTGGNTIYF.

CDR3 residues: CASSLGGQYEQYF. The CDR3, as DNA: TGCGCCAGCAGCTTGGGGGGACAATACGAGCAGTACTTC. The chain recombines TRBV5-1 with TRBJ2-7; D perhaps matches TRBD1 (6 bases). The CDR3 contains 13 residues. V was cut by 0 bases and J by 4 bases, with 8 bases left in between. The germline gives CDR1 SGHRS, CDR2 YFSETQ.

The rearrangement uses TRBV15 and TRBJ2-3, with 10 bases identical to TRBD2. This CDR3 has 17 amino acids. Germline assignment: CDR1 LNHNV and CDR2 YYDKDF (reference sequence). The junction had 7 bases not matched to a gene; V was cut back by 3 bases and J by 1 base. In DNA, the CDR3 is TGTGCCACCAGCAGGGGCGTCCTAGCGGGGGGCACAGATACGCAGTATTTT. Translation gives CATSRGVLAGGTDTQYF. Using reference TRBV15 and TRBJ2-3 for the parts outside the CDR3, the full variable domain is DAMVIQNPRYQVTQFGKPVTLSCSQTLNHNVMYWYQQKSSQAPKLLFHYYDKDFNNEADTPDNFQSRRPNTSFCFLDIRSPGLGDTAMYLCATSRGVLAGGTDTQYFGPGTRLTVL.

The rearrangement links TRBV5-4 to TRBJ2-5, with 7 nucleotides matching TRBD2. The V gene's germline CDR1 is SGHNT and CDR2 YYREEE (reference sequence). J lost 0 bases, V lost 2 bases, and 1 base had no gene match. This CDR3 has 14 residues. The CDR3 DNA reads TGTGCCAGCAGCTTAGGACTAGACCAAGAGACCCAGTACTTC. Its translation: CASSLGLDQETQYF.